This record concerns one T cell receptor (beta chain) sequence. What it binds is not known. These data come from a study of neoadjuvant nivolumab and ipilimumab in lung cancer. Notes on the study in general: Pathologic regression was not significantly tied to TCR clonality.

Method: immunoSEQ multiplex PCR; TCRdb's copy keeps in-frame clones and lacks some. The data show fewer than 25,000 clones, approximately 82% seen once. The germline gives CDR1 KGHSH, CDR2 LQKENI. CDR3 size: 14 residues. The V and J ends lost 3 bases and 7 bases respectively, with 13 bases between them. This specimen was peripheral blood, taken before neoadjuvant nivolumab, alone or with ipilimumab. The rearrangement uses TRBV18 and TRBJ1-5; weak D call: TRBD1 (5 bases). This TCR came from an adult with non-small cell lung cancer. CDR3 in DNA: TGTGCCAGCTCACCCCCGGGGGGGGAACAGCCCCAGCATTTT. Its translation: CASSPPGGEQPQHF.